This TCR beta chain was profiled in a study of T-cell reconstitution after alpha-beta-depleted transplantation in children. The TCRbeta library incorporated unique molecular identifiers. In TCRdb, the PCR reads were re-called with MiXCR into one record per CDR3 protein. The profile shows about 72,000 distinct CDR3 sequences, approximately 7.3% of them singletons. Per germline, CDR1 ENHRY and CDR2 SYGVKD. CDR3 length: 16 amino acids. V shed 5 bases and J shed 0 bases, with 15 bases lying between them. This clonotype was counted at least ten times. The sequence came from a human donor who donated a stem cell graft to a child with acute lymphoblastic leukemia. The chain joins TRBV10-3 to TRBJ2-3; either TRBD1 or TRBD2 may supply D (5 bases each). The source was PBMCs from the stem cell graft donor, collected from the stem cell graft. The CDR3 spells CAISQARDRSTDTQYF. The CDR3 region has the DNA TGTGCCATCAGTCAGGCCCGGGACCGAAGCACAGATACGCAGTATTTT.